This T cell receptor (beta chain) stems from a study of T cell responses to AZD1222 COVID-19 vaccine. Findings and limits, study-wide: Only six individuals given AZD1222 were seropositive at baseline. The breadth and depth of Spike-specific TCRs increased once two AZD1222 doses had been given. Spike was spanned by vaccine-associated CD4 TCRs, with dominance at 160-218 and 743-854.

This CDR3 spans 14 amino acids. J gave up 2 bases and V 6 bases, and 4 bases lay outside the gene matches. Per the germline V gene, CDR1 is ENHRY and CDR2 is SYGVKD. Using immunoSEQ multiplex PCR, the repertoire was profiled, and TCRdb retains in-frame clones only, with some absent. The data contain under 150,000 clones, about 90% of them singletons. Turning to this clone: Its target is not known.

V usage is TRBV10-3 and J usage is TRBJ1-5; 7 bases are shared with TRBD1. The receptor comes from an adult in good health. The specimen was peripheral blood, collected on day 0 of AZD1222 vaccination. The CDR3, as DNA: TGTGCCATCAGAGAAGGGGGCGGCAATCAGCCCCAGCATTTT. Translated, it gives CAIREGGGNQPQHF.